The next 24 T cell receptor beta chains were all read from a single sample in a study of neoadjuvant anti-PD-1 for oral cavity cancer. The protocol was immunoSEQ multiplex PCR, while the TCRdb copy is restricted to in-frame clones and leaves out a portion. The sample carries about 18,000 clones, about 65% recorded once. The sequenced sample was PBMCs, obtained before nivolumab (anti-PD-1) treatment. These receptors all stem from a person aged 35 to 85 with oral cavity squamous cell carcinoma.

The J gene is TRBJ1-1, the V gene TRBV28; 9 bases map to TRBD1. CDR1 is MDHEN, CDR2 SYDVKM, per germline. J gave up 6 bases and V 5 bases, and 16 bases lay outside the gene matches. The CDR3 extends over 17 amino acids. CDR3 residues: CASSLGQGLLANAEAFF. The CDR3 DNA sequence: TGTGCCAGCAGTCTAGGACAGGGGCTTCTGGCCAACGCTGAAGCTTTCTTT.

This clone was counted between two and nine times. This chain links TRBV5-4 with TRBJ2-7; D could derive from TRBD1 or TRBD2 (5 bases each). The CDR3 runs to 16 residues. V was trimmed by 0 bases and J by 6 bases, leaving 19 bases between them. Germline V gives CDR1 SGHNT, CDR2 YYREEE (reference sequence). The DNA of the CDR3 is TGTGCCAGCAGCTTGGGGGGGAGCGCCGGCCTAAGCGAGCAGTACTTC. It codes for CASSLGGSAGLSEQYF.

This clone occurred a few times. The chain employs TRBV7-3 and TRBJ2-2; 13 nucleotides align to TRBD2. The length of the CDR3 is 16 residues. V was clipped by 5 bases and J by 6 bases; unmatched bases: 6. Germline CDR1 SGHTA, CDR2 FQGTGA. Here the CDR3 DNA reads TGTGCCAGCAGCCTAGGGACTAGCGGGATCTCCGGGGAGCTGTTTTTT. This encodes CASSLGTSGISGELFF.

The rearrangement links TRBV29-1 to TRBJ1-1, with 8 nucleotides matching TRBD1. CDR1 SQVTM and CDR2 ANQGSEA come from the germline V gene. Trimming at V came to 7 bases and at J to 4 bases, leaving 11 bases not matched to a gene. The CDR3 contains 14 residues. The CDR3 DNA reads TGCAGCGGGGGGCAGGGGGCTGCAGGCACTGAAGCTTTCTTT. Translating it yields CSGGQGAAGTEAFF.

This clone was counted a few times. The J gene is TRBJ2-1, the V gene TRBV19, with D unresolved. Germline V gene data show CDR1 as LNHDA and CDR2 as SQIVND (reference sequence). The ends were cut back, 8 bases at V and 5 bases at J, with 4 bases in the middle. The CDR3 contains 10 residues. The CDR3 spells CASGNNEQFF. The CDR3 region has the DNA TGTGCCAGTGGGAACAATGAGCAGTTCTTC.

The rearrangement uses TRBV7-8 and TRBJ2-2; TRBD1 aligns across 11 bases. The junction had 12 bases not matched to a gene; V was cut back by 5 bases and J by 7 bases. Germline V gene data show CDR1 as SGHVS and CDR2 as FQNEAQ. The CDR3 is 17 amino acids. The CDR3 DNA sequence: TGTGCCAGCAGCCGCGGACAGGGGGCGCGAATTGGCGGGGAGCTGTTTTTT. Its protein product is CASSRGQGARIGGELFF.

This clone turned up a few times. The chain links TRBV6-6 to TRBJ2-7; 7 bases are shared with TRBD2. The CDR3 is 16 residues long. The V gene end was trimmed by 8 bases and the J gene end by 2 bases; junction bases not matched to a gene: 15. Looked up from germline, CDR1 is MNHNY and CDR2 is SVGAGI (reference sequence). In DNA form, the CDR3 reads TGTGCCAGCCAACCACCCAGGCGGGAGTGGGCCTACGAGCAGTACTTC. Translating it yields CASQPPRREWAYEQYF.

This clone has only a few counts. The chain combines TRBV9 with TRBJ2-1; 10 nucleotides align to TRBD2. Trimming removed 4 bases from V and 7 bases from J; junction bases left unmatched: 8. The germline V gene has CDR1 SGDLS and CDR2 YYNGEE. This CDR3 comprises 15 residues. The CDR3 is CASSSGAGGQNEQFF. CDR3 DNA sequence: TGTGCCAGCAGCTCGGGAGCGGGAGGGCAGAATGAGCAGTTCTTC.

This clone has a handful of counts. This chain joins TRBV4-2 and TRBJ2-6; D perhaps matches TRBD1 (5 bases). The CDR3 is 18 residues long. Trimming removed 0 bases from V and 1 base from J, with 13 bases in between. The V gene's germline CDR1 is LGHNA and CDR2 YNFKEQ. The CDR3 loop is CASSQETARGSGANVLTF. In DNA form, the CDR3 reads TGTGCCAGCAGCCAAGAAACAGCTAGGGGTTCTGGGGCCAACGTCCTGACTTTC.

V usage is TRBV19 and J usage is TRBJ2-7, with 12 bases that match TRBD2. The V segment lost 5 bases and the J segment 6 bases; nucleotides outside the gene matches: 14. The CDR3 consists of 17 residues. Germline loops: CDR1 LNHDA, CDR2 SQIVND (reference sequence). CDR3 in DNA: TGTGCCAGTAGTGGAACTAGCGGGAGGACTTTCCCCGGCGAGCAGTACTTC. Protein product: CASSGTSGRTFPGEQYF.

This clone has just a few counts. This chain links TRBV6-5 with TRBJ1-2; no clear D. V lost 7 bases and J lost 2, with 14 bases in between. CDR3 length: 14 amino acids. CDR1 MNHEY and CDR2 SVGAGI come from the germline V gene. The CDR3 is CASIPTTGNYGYTF. The CDR3 DNA reads as TGTGCCAGCATCCCAACGACGGGGAACTATGGCTACACCTTC.

The CDR3 DNA reads TGTGCCAGCATCGGGACCGCCACTGAAGCTTTCTTT. This translates into CASIGTATEAFF. The chain is built from TRBV28 and TRBJ1-1; tentatively, D is TRBD1 (5 bases). The CDR3 is 12 residues long. Germline assignment: CDR1 MDHEN and CDR2 SYDVKM. V gave up 7 bases and J gave up 4 bases, with 10 bases separating them.

This chain uses TRBV2 with TRBJ1-2, with D hard to call. The CDR3 length is 16 residues. The germline gives CDR1 SNHLY, CDR2 FYNNEI. V lost 1 base to trimming and J lost 0 bases, with 12 bases between them. CDR3 in DNA: TGTGCCAGCAGTGAAGTGGGAGCGCTCGCTAACTATGGCTACACCTTC. This gives the protein CASSEVGALANYGYTF.

The chain links TRBV19 to TRBJ2-7, with 10 bases aligning to TRBD2. CDR1 is LNHDA and CDR2 is SQIVND in the germline V gene (reference sequence). Losses at the gene ends were 8 bases for V and 0 bases for J; bases not matched to a gene: 4. The CDR3 totals 14 residues. The CDR3 DNA is TGTGCCAGTCGACGGACTAGCGGCTCCTACGAGCAGTACTTC. Translated: CASRRTSGSYEQYF.

The rearrangement uses TRBV9 and TRBJ1-4, with D possibly being TRBD1 (5 bases). Germline CDR1 SGDLS, CDR2 YYNGEE. The germline V and J ends were trimmed by 0 bases and 6 bases, with 12 bases remaining between them. The CDR3 extends over 15 amino acids. The CDR3 nucleotides read TGTGCCAGCAGCGTAGGGCCAGGGATGGATGAAAAACTGTTTTTT. Its protein product is CASSVGPGMDEKLFF.

This chain connects TRBV7-9 to TRBJ1-2; D gene unclear. From germline, CDR1 is SEHNR and CDR2 FQNEAQ (reference sequence). Trimming removed 1 base at V and 1 base at J, with 22 bases between. This CDR3 has 19 residues. The DNA of the CDR3 is TGTGCCAGCAGCTTAGGGCCTACCTCCACAGAAGACCTTAACTATGGCTACACCTTC. Its translation: CASSLGPTSTEDLNYGYTF.

This sequence joins TRBV7-9 and TRBJ1-5; tentatively, D is TRBD1 (5 bases). This CDR3 spans 16 amino acids. V dropped 4 bases and J dropped 1 base, with 14 bases sitting between them. Germline CDR1 SEHNR, CDR2 FQNEAQ (reference sequence). CDR3 DNA: TGTGCCAGCAGCTACTGGGGGGTAGGGAGCAATCAGCCCCAGCATTTT. This encodes CASSYWGVGSNQPQHF. The full variable domain, its missing parts supplied by reference TRBV7-9 and TRBJ1-5, is DTGVSQNPRHKITKRGQNVTFRCDPISEHNRLYWYRQTLGQGPEFLTYFQNEAQLEKSRLLSDRFSAERPKGSFSTLEIQRTEQGDSAMYLCASSYWGVGSNQPQHFGDGTRLSIL.

J is TRBJ2-1 and V is TRBV5-6, with 9 bases fitting TRBD1. In germline, CDR1 is SGHDT, CDR2 YYEEEE. The CDR3 covers 15 residues. V shed 5 bases, J shed 4 bases, and the junction held 7 bases outside the gene matches. CDR3 residues: CASSLPGQGYNEQFF. Here the CDR3 DNA reads TGTGCCAGCAGTTTACCGGGACAGGGTTACAATGAGCAGTTCTTC.

The V call is TRBV5-8, the J call TRBJ2-7; 11 bases are shared with TRBD2. The CDR3 loop spans 14 amino acids. V gave up 2 bases and J gave up 4 bases; unmatched junction bases: 2. The germline V gene has CDR1 SGHTS and CDR2 YDEGEE. CDR3 bases: TGTGCCAGCAGCTTTACTAGCGGGAGTTACGAGCAGTACTTC. It translates to CASSFTSGSYEQYF.

The rearrangement links TRBV30 to TRBJ2-1; 10 nucleotides line up with TRBD2. V dropped 0 bases and J dropped 6; count of bases not matched to a gene: 8. This CDR3 is 16 amino acids long. The V gene's germline CDR1 is GTSNPN and CDR2 SVGIG (reference sequence). Here the CDR3 DNA reads TGTGCCTGGAGTGTAGCGGGAGGGGATAAACTCAATGAGCAGTTCTTC. As protein: CAWSVAGGDKLNEQFF.

The gene calls are TRBV7-9 and TRBJ2-7; D may be TRBD1 (6 bases). CDR1 is SEHNR and CDR2 is FQNEAQ in the germline V gene (reference sequence). V was cut by 7 bases and J by 6 bases, with 22 bases left in between. The CDR3 has 15 residues. In DNA form, the CDR3 reads TGTGCCAGCACCGACCCCCGGGGCAGGGGTATCGAGCAGTACTTC. Its protein is CASTDPRGRGIEQYF.

The chain combines TRBV2 with TRBJ1-3; D is unresolved. The CDR3 covers 12 residues. Germline V gene data show CDR1 as SNHLY and CDR2 as FYNNEI. V dropped 6 bases and J dropped 4 bases, with 7 bases sitting between them. CDR3 bases: TGTGCCAGCAGCGGCTCCGGAAACACCATATATTTT. As protein: CASSGSGNTIYF.

V gene TRBV9 combines with J gene TRBJ2-3; D gene unclear. V lost 5 bases and J 0 bases, leaving 7 bases between the germline ends. Per germline, CDR1 SGDLS and CDR2 YYNGEE. The CDR3 runs 13 residues. The CDR3 nucleotides read TGTGCCAGCAGTGTTCTAAGCACAGATACGCAGTATTTT. Its translation: CASSVLSTDTQYF. The entire variable domain, with the rest obtained from reference TRBV9 and TRBJ2-3, is as follows: DSGVTQTPKHLITATGQRVTLRCSPRSGDLSVYWYQQSLDQGLQFLIQYYNGEERAKGNILERFSAQQFPDLHSELNLSSLELGDSALYFCASSVLSTDTQYFGPGTRLTVL.

This chain links TRBV2 with TRBJ1-1; 7 bases fit TRBD1. This CDR3 comprises 13 residues. Unmatched junction bases numbered 3, after V lost 4 bases and J lost 4 bases. Germline V gene sequence: CDR1 SNHLY, CDR2 FYNNEI. This chain's CDR3 is CASSGGGGTEAFF. In DNA form, the CDR3 reads TGTGCCAGCAGTGGAGGGGGCGGCACTGAAGCTTTCTTT. The entire variable domain, with the rest obtained from reference TRBV2 and TRBJ1-1, is as follows: EPEVTQTPSHQVTQMGQEVILRCVPISNHLYFYWYRQILGQKVEFLVSFYNNEISEKSEIFDDQFSVERPDGSNFTLKIRSTKLEDSAMYFCASSGGGGTEAFFGQGTRLTVV.